This T cell receptor (beta chain) is drawn from a study of Graves' ophthalmopathy and Graves' hyperthyroidism. This clonotype was observed many times. The authors amplified TCR beta CDR3 regions, and they did so from RNA transcripts for repertoire sequencing. An initial RT-PCR round employing HTBI primers preceded a second-round multiplex PCR. TCRdb passed the multiplex PCR reads through MiXCR, listing each CDR3 protein once. Counted here are about half a million distinct CDR3 sequences, approximately 14% occurring once; the ten biggest clones make up 9.8%. The germline V gene encodes CDR1 MNHEY and CDR2 SVGAGI. Trimming took 11 bases from V and 6 from J, leaving 16 bases between them. The CDR3 has 12 residues.

Sample: blood. J is TRBJ1-2 and V is TRBV6-5, with D possibly being TRBD1 (5 bases). This TCR was recovered from a woman in her 30s with Graves' ophthalmopathy. CDR3 amino acids: CADGGVTDGYTF. CDR3 DNA sequence: TGTGCCGACGGGGGGGTTACGGATGGCTACACCTTC.